The 5 T cell receptor beta chains presented below share a single source sample, sequenced in a study of CD8+CD57+ T cells in acquired aplastic anemia. Genomic DNA acted as the template from which TCR beta VDJ combination and CDR3 sequence profiling were carried out. MiXCR, applied by TCRdb to the reads, yields one record per CDR3 protein. Among 180,000 or so distinct CDR3 sequences listed, roughly three fifths were seen once. It was patients with CD8+CD57+ cell expansion by flow cytometry who were chosen for sequencing. The source material was sorted CD4+, CD8+, or CD8+CD57+ T cells (not recorded which) from PBMCs. These receptors all stem from a human donor with aplastic anemia.

CDR3 in DNA: TGCAGCGTTGAAAGACAGGCTCTCTCTGGAAACACCATATATTTT. Protein sequence: CSVERQALSGNTIYF. The genes are TRBV29-1 and TRBJ1-3, with a tentative D call TRBD1 (6 bases). Germline CDR1 is SQVTM and CDR2 is ANQGSEA. The CDR3 is made up of 15 amino acids. Trimming left V 2 bases short and J 0 bases short, with 11 bases between.

V gene TRBV29-1 combines with J gene TRBJ2-7; 8 bases match TRBD1. V lost 6 bases to trimming and J lost 2 bases; unmatched junction nucleotides: 12. Germline V gives CDR1 SQVTM, CDR2 ANQGSEA. The CDR3 spans 15 residues. CDR3 bases: TGCAGCGTGCGACAGGGGTTTTTAGGACCCTACGAGCAGTACTTC. This gives the protein CSVRQGFLGPYEQYF.

The sample holds one count of this clonotype. The chain is built from TRBV9 and TRBJ2-3; 8 nucleotides agree with TRBD2. Looked up from germline, CDR1 is SGDLS and CDR2 is YYNGEE. The CDR3 sequence is 13 residues long. V lost 3 bases, J lost 11 bases, and 8 bases stayed unmatched. As DNA, the CDR3 is TGTGCCAGCAGCGCGTCGGGGGGGAATGAGCAGTATTTT. This gives the protein CASSASGGNEQYF.

This clonotype is a singleton in its sample. The chain joins TRBV19 to TRBJ1-2; a weak D match, TRBD1 (6 bases). Germline V gene sequence: CDR1 LNHDA, CDR2 SQIVND (reference sequence). V lost 0 bases to trimming and J lost 0 bases, with 8 bases between them. The CDR3 runs to 15 residues. Here the CDR3 DNA reads TGTGCCAGTAGTATAGATGGACAGACTAACTATGGCTACACCTTC. Its translation: CASSIDGQTNYGYTF.

This clonotype was recorded a few times. J is TRBJ2-3 and V is TRBV7-2, with D possibly TRBD2 on 6 matching bases. V was cut by 5 bases and J by 0 bases, with 9 bases left in between. The CDR3 consists of 14 residues. Germline V gene lookup returns CDR1 SGHTA and CDR2 FQGNSA. DNA of the CDR3: TGTGCCAGCAGCCAAACTAGCAGCACAGATACGCAGTATTTT. Residues: CASSQTSSTDTQYF.